The 23 T cell receptor beta chains below all came from one sample that was sequenced in a study of monozygotic twins with inflammatory bowel disease. Reanalyzing the 5' RACE reads, TCRdb keeps one entry per CDR3 protein, without DNA. This listing includes around 210,000 distinct CDR3 sequences. The sample was blood. The receptor set was obtained from a human donor with ulcerative colitis or Crohn's disease, or a healthy co-twin of an affected twin (not recorded which).

V is TRBV5-1 and J is TRBJ1-2. The V gene's germline CDR1 is SGHRS and CDR2 YFSETQ. The length of the CDR3 is 16 residues. CDR3: CASSLEGQLGNYGYTF.

The genes are TRBV4-3 and TRBJ2-7; TCRdb's assignment of TRBD1 cannot be checked, as there is no DNA. The CDR3 is made up of 15 amino acids. Germline CDR1 is LGHNA and CDR2 is YSLEER. The CDR3 spells CASSQATGEYYEQYF.

The chain uses TRBV7-6 and TRBJ2-5; TCRdb picks TRBD2, but there is no DNA to check that call. The length of the CDR3 is 12 residues. Germline lookup yields CDR1 SGHVS and CDR2 FNYEAQ. The CDR3 region is CASSPSGGAQYF. Full variable domain (outside the CDR3, taken from reference TRBV7-6 and TRBJ2-5): GAGVSQSPRYKVTKRGQDVALRCDPISGHVSLYWYRQALGQGPEFLTYFNYEAQQDKSGLPNDRFSAERPEGSISTLTIQRTEQRDSAMYRCASSPSGGAQYFGPGTRLLVL.

J is TRBJ1-2 and V is TRBV18; there is no DNA to check the TCRdb D call of TRBD1. Looked up from germline, CDR1 is KGHSH and CDR2 is LQKENI. The CDR3 is 15 residues long. The chain's CDR3 is CASSPSPGQDYGYTF.

The chain employs TRBV11-2 and TRBJ2-1; TCRdb designates TRBD1, a call that cannot be tested without DNA. Germline assignment: CDR1 SGHAT and CDR2 FQNNGV. CDR3 length equals 17 residues. CDR3 sequence reads: CASSSVPGGITYNEQFF.

The chain is built from TRBV6-1 and TRBJ2-7. Per the germline V gene, CDR1 is MNHNS and CDR2 is SASEGT. This CDR3 comprises 14 residues. The CDR3 reads CASRRRGSSYEQYF.

The chain couples TRBV7-2 to TRBJ2-1. Germline V gene data show CDR1 as SGHTA and CDR2 as FQGNSA. The CDR3 has 11 amino acids. The CDR3 sequence: CASSNYNEQFF.

The chain recombines TRBV5-4 with TRBJ1-1; the TRBD1 assignment by TCRdb is unverifiable without DNA. This CDR3 has 15 residues. The germline CDR1 and CDR2 sequences are SGHNT and YYREEE (reference sequence). The CDR3 sequence: CASSPTPGTSTEAFF.

The rearrangement links TRBV5-1 to TRBJ1-4; checking the TCRdb D call of TRBD1 is not possible without DNA. The germline V gene has CDR1 SGHRS and CDR2 YFSETQ. This CDR3 spans 15 amino acids. The CDR3 loop reads CASCTAGTGEEKLFF.

This chain joins TRBV4-2 and TRBJ2-2; with no DNA, the TCRdb D assignment of TRBD2 cannot be verified. Germline values: CDR1 LGHNA, CDR2 YNFKEQ. The CDR3 is 18 residues long. The CDR3 sequence: CASSREGGGIANTGELFF.

The rearrangement uses TRBV7-2 and TRBJ2-3. Germline V gene data show CDR1 as SGHTA and CDR2 as FQGNSA. The CDR3 length is 14 residues. The CDR3: CASSLYAGLDTQYF.

The chain recombines TRBV12-3 or TRBV12-4 with TRBJ2-2; the TCRdb call, TRBD1, lacks DNA for checking. CDR3 length: 17 amino acids. The CDR3 sequence is CASSFLPGTGGTGELFF.

The CDR3 sequence: CAIGTVATQPQHF. V is TRBV10-3 and J is TRBJ1-5; the D gene TCRdb calls, TRBD1, cannot be checked with no DNA. Germline CDR1 is ENHRY and CDR2 is SYGVKD. The CDR3 length is 13 residues.

The chain carries TRBV15 and TRBJ2-7. This CDR3 is built from 16 residues. Looked up from germline, CDR1 is LNHNV and CDR2 is YYDKDF (reference sequence). The CDR3 here is CATSKKVYTSSYEQYF.

The chain carries TRBV7-2 and TRBJ2-4. The CDR3 sequence is 17 residues long. The germline gives CDR1 SGHTA, CDR2 FQGNSA. CDR3: CASSLGGVSGAKNIQYF.

This chain connects TRBV24-1 to TRBJ2-7; lacking DNA, the TRBD1 call made by TCRdb goes unchecked. Germline lookup yields CDR1 KGHDR and CDR2 SFDVKD. The CDR3 is made up of 14 amino acids. The CDR3 is CATSDSTGHYEQYF.

This chain links TRBV7-8 with TRBJ1-4. Germline CDR1 SGHVS, CDR2 FQNEAQ. The CDR3 has 15 residues. CDR3 loop: CASSLGGGGVEKLFF.

The chain links TRBV7-6 to TRBJ2-4; TCRdb picks TRBD2, but there is no DNA to check that call. CDR3 length: 14 residues. Germline V gene sequence: CDR1 SGHVS, CDR2 FNYEAQ. The CDR3 protein is CASSPTSGGNIQYF.

The rearrangement joins TRBV6-1 to TRBJ1-4; the D call of TRBD1 rests on TCRdb alone, since no DNA is present to check it. CDR1 and CDR2 from the germline V gene are MNHNS and SASEGT. CDR3 length equals 15 residues. The CDR3 region is CASSPVTARNEKLFF.

The rearrangement uses TRBV4-2 and TRBJ2-2; the TCRdb call, TRBD2, lacks DNA for checking. This CDR3 comprises 17 residues. CDR1 and CDR2 (germline): LGHNA, YNFKEQ. The CDR3 sequence is CASSQEQLAWNTGELFF.

The chain has TRBV12-5 and TRBJ1-2; absent DNA, TCRdb's TRBD1 call cannot be checked. This CDR3 comprises 16 residues. Germline CDR1 LGHNT, CDR2 FRNRAP. CDR3 sequence reads: CASGLVLTGGANGYTF.

The rearrangement uses TRBV4-2 and TRBJ2-5; TCRdb outputs TRBD2, but without DNA this stays unchecked. The germline V gene has CDR1 LGHNA and CDR2 YNFKEQ. The CDR3 is 17 amino acids. CDR3 loop: CASSQPMSGRDFETQYF.

This chain links TRBV7-9 with TRBJ2-2; TCRdb indicates TRBD1, and absent DNA this call remains unverified. CDR1 and CDR2 (germline): SEHNR, FQNEAQ (reference sequence). This CDR3 spans 15 amino acids. The CDR3 protein is CASSPGGTNTGELFF.